The 25 T cell receptor beta chains presented below share a single source sample, sequenced in a study of T cell responses to AZD1222 COVID-19 vaccine (dated by TCRdb to the early 2020s). The sample's time point, from its label and the paper: baseline before first vaccination. The library was prepared using the immunoSEQ multiplex PCR assay. TCRdb retrieved this table from immuneACCESS and kept in-frame rearrangements only. Not all clones are present; in checked studies, unresolved V genes account for under half, and no reason is known for the remainder. Present in this sample are some 160,000 clones, roughly 90% of which were seen just once. The top ten hold more than 1.5% of the sample. Specimen: peripheral blood, collected on day 0 of AZD1222 vaccination. The receptors stem from an adult in good health.

The chain combines TRBV5-1 with TRBJ1-5, with D hard to call. The germline V gene has CDR1 SGHRS and CDR2 YFSETQ. V dropped 0 bases and J dropped 0 bases, with 7 bases sitting between them. The CDR3 contains 15 residues. CDR3 bases: TGCGCCAGCAGCTTGGGAGATTATAGCAATCAGCCCCAGCATTTT. The encoded protein is CASSLGDYSNQPQHF.

This clone has only one observation. This rearrangement joins TRBV6-5 to TRBJ2-1, with 11 bases fitting TRBD1. J gave up 5 bases and V 8 bases, and 5 bases lay outside the gene matches. CDR3 length: 14 amino acids. Germline loops: CDR1 MNHEY, CDR2 SVGAGI. Written as DNA, the CDR3 is TGTGCCAGCTCGGGGACAGGGGGAAACAATGAGCAGTTCTTC. This codes for CASSGTGGNNEQFF.

This clone was seen once. V is TRBV11-2 and J is TRBJ2-3; D unclear. V was trimmed by 0 bases and J by 4 bases, leaving 11 bases between them. Germline CDR1 reads SGHAT; CDR2 reads FQNNGV. The CDR3 is 15 amino acids. As DNA, the CDR3 is TGTGCCAGCAGCTTAGAGGTAATAGTGGCAGATACGCAGTATTTT. It codes for CASSLEVIVADTQYF.

The V and J genes are TRBV2 and TRBJ2-5; a weak D match, TRBD2 (6 bases). V was cut by 7 bases and J by 2 bases, with 11 bases left in between. Germline V CDR1 and CDR2: SNHLY, FYNNEI. The CDR3 loop spans 13 amino acids. In nucleotides, the CDR3 is TGTGCCAGCACCCCTAGCGTACAAGAGACCCAGTACTTC. Protein product: CASTPSVQETQYF. Looking up the rest from reference TRBV2 and TRBJ2-5 gives the full variable domain: EPEVTQTPSHQVTQMGQEVILRCVPISNHLYFYWYRQILGQKVEFLVSFYNNEISEKSEIFDDQFSVERPDGSNFTLKIRSTKLEDSAMYFCASTPSVQETQYFGPGTRLLVL.

V gene TRBV27 combines with J gene TRBJ2-1; maybe TRBD1 (5 bases). Trimming pared 4 bases from V and 4 bases from J, leaving 17 bases between. The germline V gene has CDR1 MNHEY and CDR2 SMNVEV (reference sequence). CDR3 length equals 16 residues. CDR3 amino acids: CASSSQGPPGYNEQFF. The CDR3 DNA follows: TGTGCCAGCAGTTCCCAAGGGCCCCCAGGGTACAATGAGCAGTTCTTC.

CDR3 loop: CASSLGAAVYGYTF. The CDR3 nucleotides read TGTGCCAGCAGCTTAGGAGCGGCAGTATATGGCTACACCTTC. V gene TRBV7-2 combines with J gene TRBJ1-2; D unresolved. Germline V lookup: CDR1 SGHTA, CDR2 FQGNSA. The CDR3 is 14 residues long. V was cut by 1 base and J by 5 bases, with 11 bases left in between.

The sample holds one count of this clone. The chain joins TRBV11-2 to TRBJ1-2; D possibly corresponds to TRBD1 (6 bases). This CDR3 comprises 15 residues. Germline loops: CDR1 SGHAT, CDR2 FQNNGV. V was shortened by 5 bases and J by 0 bases, with 13 bases between the two germline ends. The CDR3 DNA is TGTGCCAGCAGCCCGCAGGACAGAGCTAACTATGGCTACACCTTC. This sequence encodes CASSPQDRANYGYTF.

The V call is TRBV6-5, the J call TRBJ2-7; 11 bases are shared with TRBD1. Germline V lookup: CDR1 MNHEY, CDR2 SVGAGI. V lost 8 bases, J lost 4 bases, and 1 base stayed unmatched. This CDR3 is built from 12 residues. The CDR3 nucleotides are TGTGCCAGCGGGGACAGGGGGTACGAGCAGTACTTC. It codes for CASGDRGYEQYF.

The chain has TRBV6-5 and TRBJ1-2; a possible D gene is TRBD1 (6 bases). The CDR3 length is 16 residues. Germline-derived CDR1 and CDR2 are MNHEY and SVGAGI. Trimming took off 0 bases at V and 4 bases at J, with 15 bases between the two ends. CDR3 DNA: TGTGCCAGCAGTTACTCGAAGGCAGGGGAGCCCTATGGCTACACCTTC. This encodes CASSYSKAGEPYGYTF.

The V and J genes are TRBV7-3 and TRBJ1-1; D gene unclear. Trimming pared 5 bases from V and 4 bases from J, leaving 11 bases between. The CDR3 length is 13 residues. Germline CDR1 reads SGHTA; CDR2 reads FQGTGA. CDR3 DNA sequence: TGTGCCAGCAGCCCTTACGTGGGCACTGAAGCTTTCTTT. Its protein product is CASSPYVGTEAFF.

V gene TRBV5-4 combines with J gene TRBJ2-4, with D hard to call. This CDR3 comprises 12 residues. V gave up 4 bases and J gave up 6 bases, with 8 bases separating them. Looked up from germline, CDR1 is SGHNT and CDR2 is YYREEE (reference sequence). The CDR3 loop is CASSQGRNIQYF. In nucleotides, the CDR3 is TGTGCCAGCAGCCAAGGTAGAAACATTCAGTACTTC. Full variable domain (remainder filled in from reference TRBV5-4 and TRBJ2-4): ETGVTQSPTHLIKTRGQQVTLRCSSQSGHNTVSWYQQALGQGPQFIFQYYREEENGRGNFPPRFSGLQFPNYSSELNVNALELDDSALYLCASSQGRNIQYFGAGTRLSVL.

The rearrangement uses TRBV27 and TRBJ1-2; tentatively, D is TRBD1 (6 bases). This CDR3 contains 15 residues. Trimming shortened V by 4 bases and J by 8 bases, and 20 bases separated the two germline ends. The germline CDR1 and CDR2 sequences are MNHEY and SMNVEV (reference sequence). The CDR3, as DNA: TGTGCCAGCAGTTCCTGGGGGGACACAAAACCCGGCTACACCTTC. Translation gives CASSSWGDTKPGYTF.

The chain carries TRBV10-2 and TRBJ1-1, with TRBD1 matching 8 bases. The CDR3 spans 13 residues. With 8 bases clipped from V and 5 bases from J, the junction kept 7 bases outside the gene matches. Germline V gives CDR1 WSHSY, CDR2 SAAADI. This chain's CDR3 is CASVQGGGTEAFF. The CDR3 region has the DNA TGCGCCAGCGTACAGGGGGGTGGAACTGAAGCTTTCTTT.

CDR3 sequence reads: CASSYRGPGELFF. The CDR3, as DNA: TGTGCCAGCAGTTACCGGGGCCCCGGGGAGCTGTTTTTT. The genes are TRBV6-2 or TRBV6-3 and TRBJ2-2; D could derive from TRBD1 or TRBD2 (5 bases each). With 2 bases removed from V and 6 bases from J, the gap between germline ends came to 7 bases. Germline V lookup: CDR1 MNHEY, CDR2 SVGEGT. The CDR3 has 13 residues.

This clone was counted a single time. The chain employs TRBV6-5 and TRBJ2-2, with 7 bases fitting TRBD2. Germline values: CDR1 MNHEY, CDR2 SVGAGI. The V gene end was trimmed by 4 bases and the J gene end by 6 bases; junction bases not matched to a gene: 11. The CDR3 covers 16 residues. The CDR3 here is CASSSPGGYVPGELFF. The CDR3 nucleotides read TGTGCCAGCAGTTCCCCCGGGGGGTACGTGCCCGGGGAGCTGTTTTTT.

This sequence joins TRBV30 and TRBJ1-2, with a possible D match to TRBD1 (6 bases). Trimming shortened V by 2 bases and J by 7 bases, and 20 bases separated the two germline ends. The CDR3 length is 15 residues. Per germline, CDR1 GTSNPN and CDR2 SVGIG (reference sequence). The CDR3 sequence is CAWSSPGQSERGYTF. The CDR3 DNA reads TGTGCCTGGAGTAGTCCCGGACAGTCTGAGCGTGGCTACACCTTC. Supplemented by reference TRBV30 and TRBJ1-2, the full variable domain reads SQTIHQWPATLVQPVGSPLSLECTVEGTSNPNLYWYRQAAGRGLQLLFYSVGIGQISSEVPQNLSASRPQDRQFILSSKKLLLSDSGFYLCAWSSPGQSERGYTFGSGTRLTVV.

The chain links TRBV14 to TRBJ1-2, with TRBD1 identical over 7 bases. Germline CDR1 is SGHDN and CDR2 is FVKESK. The V segment lost 0 bases and the J segment 2 bases; nucleotides outside the gene matches: 15. The CDR3 sequence is 19 residues long. CDR3 sequence reads: CASSQEIDREAKRNYGYTF. The CDR3 region has the DNA TGTGCCAGCAGCCAAGAAATCGACAGGGAGGCTAAGAGGAACTATGGCTACACCTTC.

This clone was recorded only once. This sequence joins TRBV6-2 or TRBV6-3 and TRBJ2-5; perhaps TRBD2 as D (5 bases). V dropped 1 base and J dropped 4 bases, with 16 bases sitting between them. This CDR3 is 16 amino acids long. Germline V CDR1 and CDR2: MNHEY, SVGEGT. The CDR3 loop reads CASSYLGPGNRETQYF. The CDR3 region has the DNA TGTGCCAGCAGTTACTTGGGTCCGGGGAATAGAGAGACCCAGTACTTC.

The CDR3 bases are TGTGCCAGCAGCTTGTGGGCTAGCTCCTACAATGAGCAGTTCTTC. Translation gives CASSLWASSYNEQFF. The chain joins TRBV5-5 to TRBJ2-1; unclear D gene. Germline CDR1 SGHKS, CDR2 YYEKEE (reference sequence). The V end was cut by 1 base, the J end by 0 bases, with 8 bases between. This CDR3 region has 15 residues.

This clone was picked up a small number of times. The V call is TRBV12-5, the J call TRBJ1-2, with D possibly TRBD1 on 5 matching bases. Trimming pared 2 bases from V and 8 bases from J, leaving 9 bases between. The germline V gene has CDR1 LGHNT and CDR2 FRNRAP. The CDR3 is 12 residues long. The DNA of the CDR3 is TGTGCTAGTGGTTTGACAGGAGGAGGCTACACCTTC. It codes for CASGLTGGGYTF.

This clone was found once. The chain joins TRBV6-5 to TRBJ2-7; possibly TRBD1 for D (6 bases). Germline V gene lookup returns CDR1 MNHEY and CDR2 SVGAGI. Trimming shortened V by 3 bases and J by 0 bases, and 15 bases separated the two germline ends. The CDR3 totals 16 residues. The CDR3 loop is CASSYVVVTGSYEQYF. In nucleotides, the CDR3 is TGTGCCAGCAGTTATGTTGTCGTGACAGGCTCCTACGAGCAGTACTTC.

The chain is built from TRBV11-3 and TRBJ2-3, with 7 bases identical to TRBD1. There are 15 residues in the CDR3. The V gene's germline CDR1 is SGHNT and CDR2 YENEEA. V gave up 1 base and J gave up 2 bases; unmatched junction bases: 3. The CDR3 region has the DNA TGTGCCAGCAGCTTAGGGACAGGCTACACAGATACGCAGTATTTT. Translated, it gives CASSLGTGYTDTQYF.

This clone was seen more than once but under ten times. V usage is TRBV6-2 or TRBV6-3 and J usage is TRBJ2-7; D ambiguous. V lost 6 bases and J 1 base, leaving 4 bases between the germline ends. The CDR3 covers 11 residues. CDR1 and CDR2 (germline): MNHEY, SVGEGT. CDR3 residues: CASSRSYEQYF. The CDR3 DNA follows: TGTGCCAGCAGCCGTTCCTACGAGCAGTACTTC.

CDR3 nucleotides: TGTGCCAGCAGCCCCGGGACAGGATCCGGGGAGCTGTTTTTT. Translation gives CASSPGTGSGELFF. The chain couples TRBV5-5 to TRBJ2-2; 8 bases agree with TRBD1. The V gene end was trimmed by 4 bases and the J gene end by 6 bases; junction bases not matched to a gene: 5. CDR1 and CDR2 from the germline V gene are SGHKS and YYEKEE (reference sequence). This CDR3 has 14 residues.

Here the CDR3 DNA reads TGTGCCTGGACGGCAGGGTCTGGGGCCAACGTCCTGACTTTC. It specifies CAWTAGSGANVLTF. The chain employs TRBV30 and TRBJ2-6; D may be TRBD1 (5 bases). The V end was cut by 4 bases, the J end by 1 base, with 8 bases between. The CDR3 covers 14 residues. CDR1 is GTSNPN and CDR2 is SVGIG in the germline V gene (reference sequence).